A single sample gave rise to the 18 T cell receptor beta chains below, sequenced in a study of T cell repertoires in cytomegalovirus infection. One entry per CDR3 protein results from TCRdb running MiXCR on the reads. Of around 290,000 distinct CDR3 sequences in the sample, roughly 26% were seen once. Sequencing input: PBMCs. The receptors shown here come from a human donor in good health (CMV status not recorded). Some clones in this sample may be carry-over from other donors' samples.

This clonotype was detected only a few times. The rearrangement joins TRBV27 to TRBJ1-5, with D unresolved. Germline loops: CDR1 MNHEY, CDR2 SMNVEV (reference sequence). CDR3 length: 15 amino acids. The ends were cut back, 0 bases at V and 3 bases at J, with 9 bases in the middle. CDR3 sequence (DNA): TGTGCCAGCAGTTTATCGATCCAGCCCAATCAGCCCCAGCATTTT. It is translated as CASSLSIQPNQPQHF.

V and J are TRBV7-6 and TRBJ2-2; tentative D call: TRBD2 (6 bases). Germline V gives CDR1 SGHVS, CDR2 FNYEAQ. V lost 0 bases, J lost 3 bases, and 20 bases lay in between. The CDR3 has 19 residues. CDR3: CASSLAVGGGLLDTGELFF. Written as DNA, the CDR3 is TGTGCCAGCAGCTTAGCGGTGGGAGGTGGCTTGTTAGACACCGGGGAGCTGTTTTTT. Filled out from reference TRBV7-6 and TRBJ2-2, the complete variable domain reads GAGVSQSPRYKVTKRGQDVALRCDPISGHVSLYWYRQALGQGPEFLTYFNYEAQQDKSGLPNDRFSAERPEGSISTLTIQRTEQRDSAMYRCASSLAVGGGLLDTGELFFGEGSRLTVL.

The rearrangement joins TRBV7-8 to TRBJ1-1; no firm D call. The germline V gene encodes CDR1 SGHVS and CDR2 FQNEAQ. CDR3 length equals 13 residues. V gave up 4 bases and J gave up 4 bases, with 10 bases separating them. CDR3 protein: CASSSGLGTEAFF. The CDR3 DNA reads as TGTGCCAGCAGCTCGGGCTTGGGCACTGAAGCTTTCTTT.

V usage is TRBV29-1 and J usage is TRBJ1-2; D ambiguous. The germline V and J ends were trimmed by 7 bases and 6 bases, with 9 bases remaining between them. The length of the CDR3 is 10 residues. Germline CDR1 reads SQVTM; CDR2 reads ANQGSEA. The CDR3 DNA reads TGCAGCGCTGGTGATGATGGCTACACCTTC. It translates to CSAGDDGYTF.

Many counts were recorded for this clonotype. The chain employs TRBV28 and TRBJ1-5; D not certain. V dropped 4 bases and J dropped 0 bases, with 16 bases sitting between them. Germline V gene sequence: CDR1 MDHEN, CDR2 SYDVKM. The CDR3 spans 17 residues. The DNA of the CDR3 is TGTGCCAGCAGTTCACCTTCGGTAGGCATTAGCAATCAGCCCCAGCATTTT. Amino acid sequence: CASSSPSVGISNQPQHF.

Ten or more counts support this clonotype. The V gene is TRBV7-2, the J gene TRBJ2-7, with D possibly matching TRBD1 (6 bases). V lost 5 bases, J lost 1 base, and 12 bases lay in between. Germline values: CDR1 SGHTA, CDR2 FQGNSA. This CDR3 is 14 amino acids long. CDR3 sequence (DNA): TGTGCCAGCAGCCCACAACAGGGTTCCTACGAGCAGTACTTC. This encodes CASSPQQGSYEQYF.

This clonotype was seen only a few times. This sequence joins TRBV29-1 and TRBJ2-7; 12 nucleotides line up with TRBD2. CDR1 and CDR2 from the germline V gene are SQVTM and ANQGSEA. The V gene end was trimmed by 7 bases and the J gene end by 7 bases; junction bases not matched to a gene: 5. CDR3 length: 12 amino acids. The CDR3 protein is CSGGLAGREQYF. The CDR3 DNA is TGCAGCGGTGGACTAGCGGGGCGGGAGCAGTACTTC.

There are a few counts of this clonotype. The chain has TRBV10-3 and TRBJ1-2; 11 nucleotides agree with TRBD1. CDR3 length: 15 amino acids. V shed 0 bases, J shed 7 bases, and the junction held 4 bases outside the gene matches. Germline assignment: CDR1 ENHRY and CDR2 SYGVKD. CDR3 sequence: CAISESGQGAVGYTF. CDR3 DNA: TGTGCCATCAGTGAGTCCGGACAGGGGGCGGTTGGCTACACCTTC.

There are a few counts of this clonotype. The chain employs TRBV6-2 or TRBV6-3 and TRBJ2-1; 7 positions match TRBD1. Germline trimming cut 6 bases from V and 6 bases from J; bases unmatched to any gene: 5. The V gene's germline CDR1 is MNHEY and CDR2 SVGEGT. CDR3 length: 13 amino acids. The CDR3 nucleotides read TGTGCCAGCAGGCAAGCAGGGGGCAATGAGCAGTTCTTC. Protein: CASRQAGGNEQFF.

The genes are TRBV20-1 and TRBJ2-7; D is tentatively TRBD1 or TRBD2 (6 bases each). V was cut by 3 bases and J by 6 bases, with 21 bases left in between. Germline CDR1 and CDR2: DFQATT and SNEGSKA (reference sequence). CDR3 length: 15 residues. CDR3 nucleotides: TGCAGTGCTAGCGGGGCCGGGGGCGGAGAGATCGAGCAGTACTTC. This encodes CSASGAGGGEIEQYF.

Only a few counts were recorded for this clonotype. V and J are TRBV10-2 and TRBJ2-5; TRBD2 is a possible D gene (5 bases). Trimming stripped 4 bases from V and 5 bases from J, with 8 bases between. The CDR3 has 12 amino acids. Germline V CDR1 and CDR2: WSHSY, SAAADI. DNA of the CDR3: TGCGCCAGCAGTGGGACTTCTGAGACCCAGTACTTC. Encoded protein: CASSGTSETQYF.

This clonotype was observed at least ten times. The chain recombines TRBV28 with TRBJ1-4, with 7 bases fitting TRBD1. Germline V gives CDR1 MDHEN, CDR2 SYDVKM. The CDR3 contains 14 residues. The J segment lost 8 bases and the V segment lost 6 bases, leaving 9 bases of the junction unmatched. The CDR3 region has the DNA TGTGCCAGCAGAGGTCCCGGGACAGACGAAAAACTGTTTTTT. Translating it yields CASRGPGTDEKLFF.

This clonotype was observed a handful of times. CDR3 in amino acids: CASSYEPGTASYEQYF. CDR3 bases: TGTGCCAGCAGTTACGAACCCGGGACAGCGTCCTACGAGCAGTACTTC. The chain has TRBV6-5 and TRBJ2-7; 7 nucleotides agree with TRBD1. The CDR3 consists of 16 residues. The germline gives CDR1 MNHEY, CDR2 SVGAGI. J was trimmed by 1 base and V by 2 bases; bases with no gene match: 8.

CDR3 nucleotide sequence: TGTGCCAGCAGCTTGAAGACTTACAACTACTATGGCTACACCTTC. Its translation: CASSLKTYNYYGYTF. This chain joins TRBV5-8 and TRBJ1-2; D gene uncertain. This CDR3 is built from 15 residues. V was shortened by 1 base and J by 3 bases, with 13 bases between the two germline ends. Germline V gene lookup returns CDR1 SGHTS and CDR2 YDEGEE.

A few counts support this clonotype. The chain is built from TRBV20-1 and TRBJ2-1; D gene ambiguous. Germline CDR1 DFQATT, CDR2 SNEGSKA (reference sequence). Trimming took 4 bases from V and 8 from J, leaving 9 bases between them. The CDR3 covers 11 residues. In DNA form, the CDR3 reads TGCAGTGCTAAAGGGATGCATGAGCAGTTCTTC. Translating it yields CSAKGMHEQFF.

This sequence joins TRBV7-2 and TRBJ2-7, with 13 bases lining up with TRBD2. The trim removed 2 bases at V and 5 bases at J, leaving 3 bases unmatched. Per the germline V gene, CDR1 is SGHTA and CDR2 is FQGNSA. The CDR3 extends over 15 amino acids. CDR3 region: CASSLRLAGGNEQYF. The CDR3 nucleotides are TGTGCCAGCAGCTTAAGACTAGCGGGAGGAAACGAGCAGTACTTC.

This clonotype was detected only a few times. The chain recombines TRBV30 with TRBJ2-1; D is undetermined. The V gene's germline CDR1 is GTSNPN and CDR2 SVGIG (reference sequence). The length of the CDR3 is 17 residues. Trimming took off 2 bases at V and 4 bases at J, with 21 bases between the two ends. In nucleotides, the CDR3 is TGTGCCTGGAGTTTTCGAACCGTAGCTACCTATTACAATGAGCAGTTCTTC. Translation: CAWSFRTVATYYNEQFF.

In this sample, this clonotype turned up a few times. The chain has TRBV6-5 and TRBJ2-7; TRBD2 agrees at 11 bases. V lost 6 bases to trimming and J lost 6 bases; unmatched junction nucleotides: 13. CDR3 length: 16 residues. CDR1 is MNHEY and CDR2 is SVGAGI in the germline V gene. In DNA form, the CDR3 reads TGTGCCAGCAGACTACAGCTAGCGGGAGGTGCGTCCGAGCAGTACTTC. This translates into CASRLQLAGGASEQYF.